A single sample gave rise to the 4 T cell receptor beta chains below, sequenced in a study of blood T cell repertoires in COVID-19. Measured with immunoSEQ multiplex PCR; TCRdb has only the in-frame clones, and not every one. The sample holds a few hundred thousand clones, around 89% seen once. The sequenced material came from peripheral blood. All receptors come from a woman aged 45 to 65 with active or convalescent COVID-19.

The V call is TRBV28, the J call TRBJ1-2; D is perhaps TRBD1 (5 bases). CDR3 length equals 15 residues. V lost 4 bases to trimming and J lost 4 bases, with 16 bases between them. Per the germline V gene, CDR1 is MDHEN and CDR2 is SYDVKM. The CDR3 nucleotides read TGTGCCAGCAGTTCATACATGGAAAGGGGCTATGGCTACACCTTC. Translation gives CASSSYMERGYGYTF.

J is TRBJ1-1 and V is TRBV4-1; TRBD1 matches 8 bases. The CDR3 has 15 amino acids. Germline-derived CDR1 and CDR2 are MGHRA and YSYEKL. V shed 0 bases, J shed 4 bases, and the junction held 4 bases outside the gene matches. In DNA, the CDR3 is TGCGCCAGCAGCCAAGAGTCTACAGGGGGCACTGAAGCTTTCTTT. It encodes CASSQESTGGTEAFF.

The CDR3 loop reads CASSEGGREVPEQFF. The CDR3 DNA sequence: TGTGCCAGCAGCGAAGGAGGGCGCGAAGTCCCTGAGCAGTTCTTC. V is TRBV6-4 and J is TRBJ2-1; TRBD2 might be the D (6 bases). Trimming took off 6 bases at V and 9 bases at J, with 21 bases between the two ends. CDR3 length: 15 amino acids. Germline V gene lookup returns CDR1 MRHNA and CDR2 SNTAGT.

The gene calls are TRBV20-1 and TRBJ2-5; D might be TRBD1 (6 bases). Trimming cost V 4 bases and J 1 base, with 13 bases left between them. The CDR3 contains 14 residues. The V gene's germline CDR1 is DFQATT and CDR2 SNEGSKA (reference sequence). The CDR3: CSATEQGVQETQYF. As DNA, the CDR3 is TGCAGTGCTACTGAACAGGGAGTCCAAGAGACCCAGTACTTC.